Below, 10 T cell receptor beta chains from the same sample are listed, as sequenced in a study of T cell responses to AZD1222 COVID-19 vaccine. The method was immunoSEQ multiplex PCR; TCRdb's version includes in-frame clones alone and lacks a portion of them. The sample consists of about 170,000 clones, about nine tenths of them appearing once. The sequencing used peripheral blood, collected on day 0 of AZD1222 vaccination. The source of these receptors is an adult in good health.

The chain combines TRBV18 with TRBJ2-7; possibly TRBD2 for D (5 bases). The CDR3 runs 15 residues. Trimming stripped 4 bases from V and 1 base from J, with 14 bases between. From germline, CDR1 is KGHSH and CDR2 LQKENI. The CDR3 spells CASSLNGMGSYEQYF. DNA for the CDR3: TGTGCCAGCTCACTTAACGGGATGGGATCCTACGAGCAGTACTTC.

The chain combines TRBV5-1 with TRBJ1-3; D is unclear. CDR1 is SGHRS, CDR2 YFSETQ, per germline. The V end was cut by 6 bases, the J end by 1 base, with 11 bases between. The CDR3 consists of 14 residues. The CDR3 reads CASKGSLSGNTIYF. Here the CDR3 DNA reads TGCGCCAGCAAGGGCAGCCTATCTGGAAACACCATATATTTT.

The chain joins TRBV1 to TRBJ1-2. TRBV1 is noted as a pseudogene. This CDR3 comprises 15 residues. The DNA of the CDR3 is TGCACCAGCAGCCAAGAAAAGGACTTGAACTATGGCTACACCTTC. It codes for CTSSQEKDLNYGYTF.

This clone was seen only a few times. The chain is built from TRBV5-4 and TRBJ2-1; no firm D call. V lost 0 bases, J lost 3 bases, and 13 bases lay in between. The germline V gene has CDR1 SGHNT and CDR2 YYREEE (reference sequence). The CDR3 has 16 amino acids. In nucleotides, the CDR3 is TGTGCCAGCAGCTTGGGTGGAAAGTTGGTCTACAATGAGCAGTTCTTC. Translation: CASSLGGKLVYNEQFF.

The chain combines TRBV12-3 or TRBV12-4 with TRBJ1-1; D not certain. Trimming took 3 bases from V and 3 from J, leaving 8 bases between them. The CDR3 contains 13 residues. CDR3 sequence (DNA): TGTGCCAGCAGTTTGAGGGAATACACTGAAGCTTTCTTT. This translates into CASSLREYTEAFF.

The sample holds one count of this clone. This chain links TRBV10-2 with TRBJ1-5, with 8 nucleotides matching TRBD1. Germline V CDR1 and CDR2: WSHSY, SAAADI. The CDR3 runs 15 residues. J was trimmed by 3 bases and V by 6 bases; bases with no gene match: 7. In DNA form, the CDR3 reads TGCGCCAGCAGATCGGGGACAGGAGACAATCAGCCCCAGCATTTT. Its translation is CASRSGTGDNQPQHF.

V is TRBV7-8 and J is TRBJ1-4, with D possibly matching TRBD1 (6 bases). The CDR3 extends over 16 amino acids. Germline values: CDR1 SGHVS, CDR2 FQNEAQ. Trimming removed 5 bases at V and 7 bases at J, with 20 bases between. CDR3 DNA sequence: TGTGCCAGCAGCCGCGGGGGCGGGGGGGTTGGTGAAAAACTGTTTTTT. Amino acid sequence: CASSRGGGGVGEKLFF. Complete variable domain (other parts from reference TRBV7-8 and TRBJ1-4): GAGVSQSPRYKVAKRGQDVALRCDPISGHVSLFWYQQALGQGPEFLTYFQNEAQLDKSGLPSDRFFAERPEGSVSTLKIQRTQQEDSAVYLCASSRGGGGVGEKLFFGSGTQLSVL.

The chain's CDR3 is CATSRGSTLTDTQYF. The CDR3 nucleotides are TGTGCCACCAGCAGGGGTTCCACGCTAACCGATACGCAGTATTTT. J is TRBJ2-3 and V is TRBV15, with D unclear. The CDR3 has 15 residues. The germline CDR1 and CDR2 sequences are LNHNV and YYDKDF (reference sequence). V was clipped by 3 bases and J by 6 bases, with 16 bases between them.

The rearrangement joins TRBV28 to TRBJ1-1; the match to TRBD1 covers 7 bases. Germline V gene data show CDR1 as MDHEN and CDR2 as SYDVKM. The CDR3 length is 14 residues. After removal of 2 bases from V and 7 bases from J, the junction contained 7 bases not matched to a gene. The CDR3, as DNA: TGTGCCAGCAGTTTAACCCTGACAGGGCTTGAAGCTTTCTTT. Translated: CASSLTLTGLEAFF.

This chain uses TRBV2 with TRBJ1-6, with D perhaps TRBD1 (6 bases). The V gene's germline CDR1 is SNHLY and CDR2 FYNNEI. V was pared by 6 bases and J by 8 bases, with 20 bases between. This CDR3 has 16 amino acids. CDR3 protein: CASRPTPGGGYSPLHF. The CDR3 coding sequence is TGTGCCAGCAGGCCCACGCCCGGGGGCGGATATTCACCCCTCCACTTT.